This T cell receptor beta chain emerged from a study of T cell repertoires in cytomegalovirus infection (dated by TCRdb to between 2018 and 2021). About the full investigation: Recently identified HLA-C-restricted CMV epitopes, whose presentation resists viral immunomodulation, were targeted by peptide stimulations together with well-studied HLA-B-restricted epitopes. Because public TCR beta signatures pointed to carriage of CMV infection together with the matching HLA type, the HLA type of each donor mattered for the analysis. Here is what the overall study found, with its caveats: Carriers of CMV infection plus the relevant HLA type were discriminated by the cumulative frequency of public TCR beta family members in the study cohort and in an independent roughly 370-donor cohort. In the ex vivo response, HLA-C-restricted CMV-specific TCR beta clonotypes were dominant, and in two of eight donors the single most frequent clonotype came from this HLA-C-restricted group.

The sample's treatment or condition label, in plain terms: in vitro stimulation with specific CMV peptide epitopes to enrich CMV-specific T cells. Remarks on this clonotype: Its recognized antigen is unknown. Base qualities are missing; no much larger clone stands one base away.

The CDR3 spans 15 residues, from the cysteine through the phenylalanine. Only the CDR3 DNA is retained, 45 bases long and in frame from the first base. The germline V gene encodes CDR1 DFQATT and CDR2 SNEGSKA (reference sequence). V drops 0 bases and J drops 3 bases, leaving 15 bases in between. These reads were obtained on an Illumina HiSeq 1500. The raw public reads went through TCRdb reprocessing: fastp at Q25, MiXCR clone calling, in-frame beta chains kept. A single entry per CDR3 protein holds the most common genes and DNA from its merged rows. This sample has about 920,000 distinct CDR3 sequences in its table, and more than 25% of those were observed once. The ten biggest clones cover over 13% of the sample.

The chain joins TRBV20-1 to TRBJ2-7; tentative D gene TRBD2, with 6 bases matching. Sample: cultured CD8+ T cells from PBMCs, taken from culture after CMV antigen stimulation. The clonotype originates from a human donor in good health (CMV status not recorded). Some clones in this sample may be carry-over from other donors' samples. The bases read TGCAGTGCTAGAGATCTTTCGGGACTTTTCTACGAGCAGTACTTC. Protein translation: CSARDLSGLFYEQYF.